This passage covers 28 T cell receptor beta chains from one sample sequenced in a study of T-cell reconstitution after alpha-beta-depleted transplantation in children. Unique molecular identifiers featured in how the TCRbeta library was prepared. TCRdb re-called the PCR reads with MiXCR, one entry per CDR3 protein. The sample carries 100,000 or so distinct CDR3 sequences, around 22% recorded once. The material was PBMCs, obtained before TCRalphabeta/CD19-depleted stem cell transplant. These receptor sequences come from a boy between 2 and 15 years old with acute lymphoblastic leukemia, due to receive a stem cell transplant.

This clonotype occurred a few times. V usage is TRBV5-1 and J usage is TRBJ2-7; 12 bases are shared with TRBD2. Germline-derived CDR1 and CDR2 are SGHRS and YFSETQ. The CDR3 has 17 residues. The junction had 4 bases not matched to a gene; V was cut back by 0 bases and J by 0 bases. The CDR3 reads CASSLALAGGNSYEQYF. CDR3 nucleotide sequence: TGCGCCAGCAGCTTGGCCCTAGCGGGAGGGAACTCCTACGAGCAGTACTTC.

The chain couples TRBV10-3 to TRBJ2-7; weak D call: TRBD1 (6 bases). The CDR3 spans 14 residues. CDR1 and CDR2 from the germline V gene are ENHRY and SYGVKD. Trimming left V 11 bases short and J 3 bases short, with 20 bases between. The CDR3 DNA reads TGTGCCGTAAGTCCGGAACAGGGAAACTACGAGCAGTACTTC. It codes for CAVSPEQGNYEQYF.

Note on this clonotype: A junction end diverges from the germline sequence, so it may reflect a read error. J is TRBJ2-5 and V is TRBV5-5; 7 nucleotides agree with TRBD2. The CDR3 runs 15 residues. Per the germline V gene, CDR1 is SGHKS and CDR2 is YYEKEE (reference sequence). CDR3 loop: CAGSLEPTSWETQYF. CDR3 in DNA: TGTGCCGGCAGCCTGGAACCGACTAGCTGGGAGACCCAGTACTTC.

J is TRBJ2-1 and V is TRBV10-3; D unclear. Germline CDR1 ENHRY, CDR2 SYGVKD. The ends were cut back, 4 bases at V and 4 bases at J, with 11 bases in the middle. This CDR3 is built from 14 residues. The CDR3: CAISGLADYNEQFF. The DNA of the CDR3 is TGTGCCATCAGTGGTCTGGCAGATTACAATGAGCAGTTCTTC.

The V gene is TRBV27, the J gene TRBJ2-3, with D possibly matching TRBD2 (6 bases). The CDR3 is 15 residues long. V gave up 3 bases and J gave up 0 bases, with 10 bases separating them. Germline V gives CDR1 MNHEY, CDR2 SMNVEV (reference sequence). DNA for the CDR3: TGTGCCAGCAGTTTTAGCGGTCAGAGCACAGATACGCAGTATTTT. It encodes CASSFSGQSTDTQYF.

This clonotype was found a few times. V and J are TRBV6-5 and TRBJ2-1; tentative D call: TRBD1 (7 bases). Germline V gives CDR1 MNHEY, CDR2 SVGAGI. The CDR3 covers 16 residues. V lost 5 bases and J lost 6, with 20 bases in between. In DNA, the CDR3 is TGTGCCAGCAGTACCGAGACAGGGTGGGAGGTCAATGAGCAGTTCTTC. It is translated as CASSTETGWEVNEQFF.

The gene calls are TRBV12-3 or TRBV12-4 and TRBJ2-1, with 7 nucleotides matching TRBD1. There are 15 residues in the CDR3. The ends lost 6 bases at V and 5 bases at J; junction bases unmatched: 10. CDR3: CASSSGTVSHNEQFF. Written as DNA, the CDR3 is TGTGCCAGCAGCTCCGGGACAGTTTCTCACAATGAGCAGTTCTTC.

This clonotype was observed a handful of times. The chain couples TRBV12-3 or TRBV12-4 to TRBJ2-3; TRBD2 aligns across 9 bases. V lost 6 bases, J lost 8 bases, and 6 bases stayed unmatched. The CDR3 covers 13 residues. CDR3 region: CASSPRLAATQYF. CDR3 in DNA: TGTGCCAGCAGCCCCCGACTAGCGGCTACGCAGTATTTT.

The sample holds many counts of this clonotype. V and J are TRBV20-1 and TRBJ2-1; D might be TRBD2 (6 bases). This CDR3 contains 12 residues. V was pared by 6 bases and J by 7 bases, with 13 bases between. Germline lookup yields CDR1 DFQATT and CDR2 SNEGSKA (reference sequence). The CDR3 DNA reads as TGCAGTGCGAAGCGGAGGGGTAATGAGCAGTTCTTC. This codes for CSAKRRGNEQFF.

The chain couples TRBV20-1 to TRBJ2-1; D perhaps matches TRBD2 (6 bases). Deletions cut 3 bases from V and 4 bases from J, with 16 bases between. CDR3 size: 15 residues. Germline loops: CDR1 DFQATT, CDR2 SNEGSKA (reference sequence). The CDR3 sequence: CSARGFGSQYNEQFF. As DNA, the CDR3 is TGCAGTGCTAGGGGGTTCGGGAGCCAATACAATGAGCAGTTCTTC.

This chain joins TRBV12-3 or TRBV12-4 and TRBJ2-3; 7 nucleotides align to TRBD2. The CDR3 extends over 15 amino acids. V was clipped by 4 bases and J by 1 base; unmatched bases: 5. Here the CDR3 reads CASSSPSGGTDTQYF. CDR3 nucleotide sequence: TGTGCCAGCAGTTCTCCTAGCGGTGGCACAGATACGCAGTATTTT.

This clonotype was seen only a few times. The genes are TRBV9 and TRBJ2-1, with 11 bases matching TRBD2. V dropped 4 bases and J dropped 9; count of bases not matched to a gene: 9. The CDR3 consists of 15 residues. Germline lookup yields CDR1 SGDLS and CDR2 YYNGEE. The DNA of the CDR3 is TGTGCCAGCAGCTCCTTAGCGGGAGGGCCGCCTGAGCAGTTCTTC. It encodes CASSSLAGGPPEQFF.

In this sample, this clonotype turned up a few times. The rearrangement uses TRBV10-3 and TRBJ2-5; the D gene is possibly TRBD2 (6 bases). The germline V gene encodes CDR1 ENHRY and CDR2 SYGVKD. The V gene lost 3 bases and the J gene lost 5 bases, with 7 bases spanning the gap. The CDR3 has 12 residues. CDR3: CAISDRGETQYF. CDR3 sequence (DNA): TGTGCCATCAGTGACCGGGGGGAGACCCAGTACTTC.

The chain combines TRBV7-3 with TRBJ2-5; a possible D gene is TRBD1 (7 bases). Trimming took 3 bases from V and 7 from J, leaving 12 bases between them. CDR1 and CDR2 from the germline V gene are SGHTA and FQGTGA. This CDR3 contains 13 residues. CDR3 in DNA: TGTGCCAGCAGCTTCGGACAGGAGGGGACCCAGTACTTC. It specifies CASSFGQEGTQYF.

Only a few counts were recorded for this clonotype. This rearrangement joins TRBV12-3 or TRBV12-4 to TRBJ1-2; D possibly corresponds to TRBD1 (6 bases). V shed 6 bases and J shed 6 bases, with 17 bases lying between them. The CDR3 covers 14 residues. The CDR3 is CASSPGTPVHGYTF. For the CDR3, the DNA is TGTGCCAGCAGCCCCGGGACACCCGTTCATGGCTACACCTTC.

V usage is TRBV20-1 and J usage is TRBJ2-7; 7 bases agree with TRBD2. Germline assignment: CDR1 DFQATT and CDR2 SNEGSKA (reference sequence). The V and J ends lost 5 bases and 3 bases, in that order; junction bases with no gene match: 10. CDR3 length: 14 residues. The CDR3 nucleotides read TGCAGTGCTTCTTCGCGGGAGAGGGTCTACGAGCAGTACTTC. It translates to CSASSRERVYEQYF.

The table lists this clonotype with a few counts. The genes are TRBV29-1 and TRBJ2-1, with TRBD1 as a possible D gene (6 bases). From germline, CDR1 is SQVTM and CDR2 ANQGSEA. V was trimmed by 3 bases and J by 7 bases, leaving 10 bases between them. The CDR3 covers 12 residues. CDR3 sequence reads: CSVEGAGNEQFF. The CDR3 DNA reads TGCAGCGTTGAGGGGGCAGGGAATGAGCAGTTCTTC.

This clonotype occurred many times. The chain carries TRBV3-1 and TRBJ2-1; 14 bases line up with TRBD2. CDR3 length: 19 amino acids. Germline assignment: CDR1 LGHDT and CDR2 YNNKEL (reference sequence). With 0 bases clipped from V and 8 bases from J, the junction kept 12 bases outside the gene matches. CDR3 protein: CASSQDRLAGGPRPDEQFF. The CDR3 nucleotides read TGTGCCAGCAGCCAAGACAGACTAGCGGGAGGGCCCCGCCCTGATGAGCAGTTCTTC.

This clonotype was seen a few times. The CDR3 region has the DNA TGTGCCAGCGGAAGGAACTATGGCTACACCTTC. This sequence encodes CASGRNYGYTF. V and J are TRBV28 and TRBJ1-2; no firm D call. Germline V gene lookup returns CDR1 MDHEN and CDR2 SYDVKM. V lost 8 bases and J 2 bases, leaving 6 bases between the germline ends. The CDR3 spans 11 residues.

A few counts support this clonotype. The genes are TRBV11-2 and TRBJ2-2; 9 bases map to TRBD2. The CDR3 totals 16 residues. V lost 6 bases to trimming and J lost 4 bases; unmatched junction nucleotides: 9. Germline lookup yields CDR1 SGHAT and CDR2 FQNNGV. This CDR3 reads CASRSSGRRVTGELFF. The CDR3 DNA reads TGTGCCAGCAGGAGTAGCGGGAGAAGGGTCACCGGGGAGCTGTTTTTT. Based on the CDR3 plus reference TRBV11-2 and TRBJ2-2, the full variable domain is EAGVAQSPRYKIIEKRQSVAFWCNPISGHATLYWYQQILGQGPKLLIQFQNNGVVDDSQLPKDRFSAERLKGVDSTLKIQPAKLEDSAVYLCASRSSGRRVTGELFFGEGSRLTVL.

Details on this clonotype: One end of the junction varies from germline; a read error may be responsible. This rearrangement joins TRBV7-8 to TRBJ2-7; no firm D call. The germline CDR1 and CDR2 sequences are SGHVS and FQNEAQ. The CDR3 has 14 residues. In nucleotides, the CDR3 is TGTGCCAGCAGCTTATATGTTAGATCCTACGAGCTGTACTTC. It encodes CASSLYVRSYELYF.

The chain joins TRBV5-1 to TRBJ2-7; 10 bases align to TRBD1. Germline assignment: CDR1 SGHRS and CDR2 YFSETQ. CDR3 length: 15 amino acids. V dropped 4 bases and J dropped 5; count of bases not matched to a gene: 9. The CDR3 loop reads CASSRQGASVDEQYF. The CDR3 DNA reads TGCGCCAGCAGCAGACAGGGGGCGTCCGTCGACGAGCAGTACTTC.

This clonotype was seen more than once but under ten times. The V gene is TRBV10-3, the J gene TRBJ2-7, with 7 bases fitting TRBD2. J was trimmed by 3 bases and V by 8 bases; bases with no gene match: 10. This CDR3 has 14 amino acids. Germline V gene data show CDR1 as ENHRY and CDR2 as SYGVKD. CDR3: CAIDAGTTCYEQYF. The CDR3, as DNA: TGTGCCATCGATGCCGGGACTACTTGCTACGAGCAGTACTTC.

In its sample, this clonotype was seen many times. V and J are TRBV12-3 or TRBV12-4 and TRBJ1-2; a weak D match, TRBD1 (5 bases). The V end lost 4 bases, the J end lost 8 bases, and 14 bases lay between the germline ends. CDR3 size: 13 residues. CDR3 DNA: TGTGCCAGCAGTTCCGGGACCAAAGCGGGCTACACCTTC. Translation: CASSSGTKAGYTF.

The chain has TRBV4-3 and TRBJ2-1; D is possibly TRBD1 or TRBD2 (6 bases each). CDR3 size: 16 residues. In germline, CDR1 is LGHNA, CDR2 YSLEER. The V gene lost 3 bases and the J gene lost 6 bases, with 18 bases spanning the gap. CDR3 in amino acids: CASSHLGLTTGNEQFF. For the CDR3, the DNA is TGCGCCAGCAGCCACCTAGGACTAACGACAGGCAATGAGCAGTTCTTC.

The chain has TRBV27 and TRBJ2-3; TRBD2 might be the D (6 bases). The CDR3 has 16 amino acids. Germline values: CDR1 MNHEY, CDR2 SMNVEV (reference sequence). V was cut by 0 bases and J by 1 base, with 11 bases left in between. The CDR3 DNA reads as TGTGCCAGCAGTTTATCGAGTCTAGCGCGCACAGATACGCAGTATTTT. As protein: CASSLSSLARTDTQYF.

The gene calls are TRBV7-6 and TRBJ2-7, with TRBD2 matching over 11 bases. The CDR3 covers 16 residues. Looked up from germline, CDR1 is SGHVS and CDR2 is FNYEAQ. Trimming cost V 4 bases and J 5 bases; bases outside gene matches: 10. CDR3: CASSSGGLTSGDEQYF. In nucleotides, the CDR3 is TGTGCCAGCAGCTCCGGTGGGTTGACTAGCGGGGACGAGCAGTACTTC. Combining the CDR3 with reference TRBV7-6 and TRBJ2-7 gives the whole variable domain GAGVSQSPRYKVTKRGQDVALRCDPISGHVSLYWYRQALGQGPEFLTYFNYEAQQDKSGLPNDRFSAERPEGSISTLTIQRTEQRDSAMYRCASSSGGLTSGDEQYFGPGTRLTVT.

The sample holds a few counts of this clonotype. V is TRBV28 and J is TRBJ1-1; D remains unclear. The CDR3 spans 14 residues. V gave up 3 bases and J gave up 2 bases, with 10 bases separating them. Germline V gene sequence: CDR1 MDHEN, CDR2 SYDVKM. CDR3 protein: CASSLAQKNTEAFF. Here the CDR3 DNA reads TGTGCCAGCAGTTTGGCTCAGAAAAACACTGAAGCTTTCTTT.